The rows below give T cell receptor beta chains drawn from one sample of a study of a mutant IDH1 vaccine in newly diagnosed glioma. No antigen has been assigned to these receptors. Data came from immunoSEQ multiplex PCR; TCRdb stores just in-frame clones and leaves some out. The sample comprises nearly 35,000 clones, about four fifths of which are singletons, and approximately 25% rests with the top ten. The input for sequencing was PBMCs, taken from a glioma patient whose treatment included an IDH1 peptide vaccine. Every receptor here comes from a man aged 25-40 years with glioma. Both conserved end residues are part of each CDR3. A D gene is named only where the DNA matches it firmly. Size tells how often a clone was seen (once, few, many) or the class of an expanded clone, and some rows leave it out.

j_call: TRBJ1-2
v_call: TRBV20-1
d_call: -
cdr3_length: 10
clone_size: once
cdr3_nt: TGCAGTGCTAGGGACTATGGCTACACCTTC
cdr3_aa: CSARDYGYTF

j_call: TRBJ2-1
v_call: TRBV4-3
d_call: -
cdr3_length: 16
clone_size: -
cdr3_nt: TGCGCCAGCAGCCACCTAGCCTTGAGCTCCTACAATGAGCAGTTCTTC
cdr3_aa: CASSHLALSSYNEQFF

j_call: TRBJ1-2
v_call: TRBV30
d_call: -
cdr3_length: 13
clone_size: -
cdr3_nt: TGTGCCTGGAATAGAATGGCCTCTTATGGCTACACCTTC
cdr3_aa: CAWNRMASYGYTF

j_call: TRBJ1-5
v_call: TRBV5-5
d_call: TRBD1
cdr3_length: 14
clone_size: -
cdr3_nt: TGTGCCAGCAGCCCGGACAGGAGAGCTCAGCCCCAGCATTTT
cdr3_aa: CASSPDRRAQPQHF

j_call: TRBJ1-4
v_call: TRBV9
d_call: -
cdr3_length: 16
clone_size: -
cdr3_nt: TGTGCCAGCAGCCGCGGGGGGGATGCAACTAATGAAAAACTGTTTTTT
cdr3_aa: CASSRGGDATNEKLFF

j_call: TRBJ2-5
v_call: TRBV9
d_call: TRBD1
cdr3_length: 16
clone_size: -
cdr3_nt: TGTGCCAGCAGCGTAGGGCCCGGACAGGGGCAAGAGACCCAGTACTTC
cdr3_aa: CASSVGPGQGQETQYF

j_call: TRBJ2-7
v_call: TRBV2
d_call: TRBD1
cdr3_length: 14
clone_size: -
cdr3_nt: TGTGCCAGCAGCGAGGGACAGGGGGTATACGAGCAGTACTTC
cdr3_aa: CASSEGQGVYEQYF

j_call: TRBJ2-7
v_call: TRBV2
d_call: TRBD2
cdr3_length: 19
clone_size: -
cdr3_nt: TGTGCCAGCAGTAATGAGCGGGGGGTCAAGGGGTCTAGCTCCTACGAGCAGTACTTC
cdr3_aa: CASSNERGVKGSSSYEQYF

j_call: TRBJ2-6
v_call: TRBV7-3
d_call: TRBD2
cdr3_length: 17
clone_size: few
cdr3_nt: TGTGCCAGCAGCTTAAATCCGGGGGGGCCCGGGGCCAACGTCCTGACTTTC
cdr3_aa: CASSLNPGGPGANVLTF

j_call: TRBJ2-7
v_call: TRBV5-1
d_call: -
cdr3_length: 14
clone_size: -
cdr3_nt: TGCGCCAGCAGCTTGTCCAGCGACACCTACGAGCAGTACTTC
cdr3_aa: CASSLSSDTYEQYF

j_call: TRBJ1-2
v_call: TRBV2
d_call: -
cdr3_length: 15
clone_size: -
cdr3_nt: TGTGCCAGCAGTCTGTCGTCAGGGACTAACTATGGCTACACCTTC
cdr3_aa: CASSLSSGTNYGYTF

j_call: TRBJ1-1
v_call: TRBV7-6
d_call: -
cdr3_length: 13
clone_size: -
cdr3_nt: TGTGCCAGCAGACTGCTCGGGAACACTGAAGCTTTCTTT
cdr3_aa: CASRLLGNTEAFF

j_call: TRBJ1-4
v_call: TRBV5-1
d_call: -
cdr3_length: 12
clone_size: -
cdr3_nt: TGCGCCAGCAGCCCGGGGGATGAAAAACTGTTTTTT
cdr3_aa: CASSPGDEKLFF

j_call: TRBJ1-3
v_call: TRBV10-3
d_call: -
cdr3_length: 13
clone_size: -
cdr3_nt: TGTGCCACCGCGGTGGGTTTGGGAAACACCATATATTTT
cdr3_aa: CATAVGLGNTIYF

j_call: TRBJ1-1
v_call: TRBV6-5
d_call: -
cdr3_length: 14
clone_size: -
cdr3_nt: TGTGCCAGCAGTCGGCTTCAGTCCCGCGGTGAAGCTTTCTTT
cdr3_aa: CASSRLQSRGEAFF

j_call: TRBJ2-7
v_call: TRBV9
d_call: TRBD1
cdr3_length: 14
clone_size: -
cdr3_nt: TGTGCCAGCAGCCAGGGGGGACAGGGCTCCGAGCAGTACTTC
cdr3_aa: CASSQGGQGSEQYF

j_call: TRBJ1-4
v_call: TRBV6-5
d_call: -
cdr3_length: 15
clone_size: -
cdr3_nt: TGTGCCAGCAGGAACCGGGGCCGCCGCGGCGAAAAACTGTTTTTT
cdr3_aa: CASRNRGRRGEKLFF

j_call: TRBJ1-4
v_call: TRBV2
d_call: -
cdr3_length: 14
clone_size: once
cdr3_nt: TGTGCCAGCACCAAGGAGGCAGGCGGTGAAAAACTGTTTTTT
cdr3_aa: CASTKEAGGEKLFF

j_call: TRBJ1-5
v_call: TRBV5-6
d_call: TRBD1
cdr3_length: 15
clone_size: -
cdr3_nt: TGTGCCAGCAGCAGCCGGGACAGGGGCAATCAGCCCCAGCATTTT
cdr3_aa: CASSSRDRGNQPQHF

j_call: TRBJ2-7
v_call: TRBV2
d_call: -
cdr3_length: 13
clone_size: -
cdr3_nt: TGTGCCAGCAGCAATGCCCCAGATTACGAGCAGTACTTC
cdr3_aa: CASSNAPDYEQYF

j_call: TRBJ2-1
v_call: TRBV2
d_call: -
cdr3_length: 15
clone_size: -
cdr3_nt: TGTGCCAGCATGACCGAAAGGGGGATTTACAATGAGCAGTTCTTC
cdr3_aa: CASMTERGIYNEQFF

j_call: TRBJ2-7
v_call: TRBV6-5
d_call: -
cdr3_length: 14
clone_size: -
cdr3_nt: TGTGCCAGCATGAAGGGGGGAACCTCCTACGAGCAGTACTTC
cdr3_aa: CASMKGGTSYEQYF

j_call: TRBJ1-2
v_call: TRBV4-3
d_call: -
cdr3_length: 17
clone_size: once
cdr3_nt: TGCGCCAGCAGCCAAGAAAGTGCGGGTGTGCCGTACTATGGCTACACCTTC
cdr3_aa: CASSQESAGVPYYGYTF

j_call: TRBJ2-7
v_call: TRBV11-2
d_call: -
cdr3_length: 15
clone_size: -
cdr3_nt: TGTGCCAGCAGCTTAGATCGGTCCCGGATCCGGGAGCAGTACTTC
cdr3_aa: CASSLDRSRIREQYF

j_call: TRBJ2-5
v_call: TRBV19
d_call: TRBD1
cdr3_length: 15
clone_size: -
cdr3_nt: TGTGCCAGTAGTATGATGACAGGGGGTCAAGAGACCCAGTACTTC
cdr3_aa: CASSMMTGGQETQYF

j_call: TRBJ2-1
v_call: TRBV7-9
d_call: -
cdr3_length: 14
clone_size: -
cdr3_nt: TGTGCCAGCACCCCGACAGACTCCTACAATGAGCAGTTCTTC
cdr3_aa: CASTPTDSYNEQFF

j_call: TRBJ2-7
v_call: TRBV30
d_call: TRBD2
cdr3_length: 17
clone_size: -
cdr3_nt: TGTGCCTGGAGGGCGACAGGAGGGGAGCGGGAGGGGTACGAGCAGTACTTC
cdr3_aa: CAWRATGGEREGYEQYF

j_call: TRBJ2-3
v_call: TRBV7-9
d_call: -
cdr3_length: 13
clone_size: -
cdr3_nt: TGTGCCAGCAGCTCCAGGCTCACAGATACGCAGTATTTT
cdr3_aa: CASSSRLTDTQYF

j_call: TRBJ2-1
v_call: TRBV28
d_call: TRBD2
cdr3_length: 16
clone_size: -
cdr3_nt: TGTGCCAGCAGTAACACGATAGCGGGAGAGGACAATGAGCAGTTCTTC
cdr3_aa: CASSNTIAGEDNEQFF

j_call: TRBJ1-2
v_call: TRBV18
d_call: TRBD1
cdr3_length: 17
clone_size: -
cdr3_nt: TGTGCCAGCTCACCACGGGGACAGGGGGATGTTTTGAGTGGCTACACCTTC
cdr3_aa: CASSPRGQGDVLSGYTF

j_call: TRBJ2-7
v_call: TRBV6-1
d_call: TRBD1
cdr3_length: 15
clone_size: -
cdr3_nt: TGTGCCAGCAGTGAAGCCGGGACAGGCCCCTACGAGCAGTACTTC
cdr3_aa: CASSEAGTGPYEQYF

j_call: TRBJ2-3
v_call: TRBV14
d_call: -
cdr3_length: 12
clone_size: -
cdr3_nt: TGTGCCAGCAGCCAAGATAGACATACGCAGTATTTT
cdr3_aa: CASSQDRHTQYF

j_call: TRBJ2-1
v_call: TRBV5-4
d_call: TRBD2
cdr3_length: 16
clone_size: -
cdr3_nt: TGTGCCAGCAGCATGGGACTAGCGGGAAATGTCAATGAGCAGTTCTTC
cdr3_aa: CASSMGLAGNVNEQFF

j_call: TRBJ1-6
v_call: TRBV5-1
d_call: -
cdr3_length: 15
clone_size: -
cdr3_nt: TGCGCCAGCAGCTTGGGGCCTTACTATAATTCACCCCTCCACTTT
cdr3_aa: CASSLGPYYNSPLHF

j_call: TRBJ2-7
v_call: TRBV4-3
d_call: -
cdr3_length: 12
clone_size: -
cdr3_nt: TGCGCCAGCAGCCAAGATCGGGGCGAGCAGTACTTC
cdr3_aa: CASSQDRGEQYF

j_call: TRBJ2-7
v_call: TRBV6-5
d_call: -
cdr3_length: 14
clone_size: -
cdr3_nt: TGTGCCAGCATGCTGGGCAGGGACGTCGACGAGCAGTACTTC
cdr3_aa: CASMLGRDVDEQYF

j_call: TRBJ1-1
v_call: TRBV6-6
d_call: TRBD1
cdr3_length: 13
clone_size: -
cdr3_nt: TGTGCCAGCACCTTGACAGGGGACACTGAAGCTTTCTTT
cdr3_aa: CASTLTGDTEAFF

j_call: TRBJ2-1
v_call: TRBV27
d_call: TRBD2
cdr3_length: 16
clone_size: -
cdr3_nt: TGTGCCAGCAGGGAAGTAGCGGGAACACTGTCCAATGAGCAGTTCTTC
cdr3_aa: CASREVAGTLSNEQFF

j_call: TRBJ2-1
v_call: TRBV19
d_call: -
cdr3_length: 12
clone_size: -
cdr3_nt: TGTGCCAGTAGTACCCCCCCGGGAGAGCAGTTCTTC
cdr3_aa: CASSTPPGEQFF

j_call: TRBJ2-7
v_call: TRBV9
d_call: -
cdr3_length: 11
clone_size: -
cdr3_nt: TGTGCCAGCAGCCCCAGGTACGAGCAGTACTTC
cdr3_aa: CASSPRYEQYF

j_call: TRBJ2-7
v_call: TRBV5-1
d_call: -
cdr3_length: 15
clone_size: -
cdr3_nt: TGCGCCAGCAGCTTGGTTGGGACTCCCTTCTACGAGCAGTACTTC
cdr3_aa: CASSLVGTPFYEQYF

j_call: TRBJ2-5
v_call: TRBV30
d_call: -
cdr3_length: 12
clone_size: -
cdr3_nt: TGTGCCTGGAGTGTACTTGGGGAGACCCAGTACTTC
cdr3_aa: CAWSVLGETQYF

j_call: TRBJ2-2
v_call: TRBV6-5
d_call: -
cdr3_length: 15
clone_size: once
cdr3_nt: TGTGCCAGCAGTTACCGGGACCCCCACACCGGGGAGCTGTTTTTT
cdr3_aa: CASSYRDPHTGELFF

j_call: TRBJ1-5
v_call: TRBV19
d_call: -
cdr3_length: 15
clone_size: -
cdr3_nt: TGTGCCAGTAGTATCGACTCCAGGGCCAATCAGCCCCAGCATTTT
cdr3_aa: CASSIDSRANQPQHF

j_call: TRBJ2-1
v_call: TRBV27
d_call: -
cdr3_length: 13
clone_size: -
cdr3_nt: TGTGCCAGCAGCCGCGGCGGGGTTGATGAGCAGTTCTTC
cdr3_aa: CASSRGGVDEQFF

j_call: TRBJ1-1
v_call: TRBV7-2
d_call: TRBD1
cdr3_length: 16
clone_size: -
cdr3_nt: TGTGCCAGCAGCCCACCTAGACAGGGGCAGAACACTGAAGCTTTCTTT
cdr3_aa: CASSPPRQGQNTEAFF

j_call: TRBJ2-1
v_call: TRBV4-1
d_call: -
cdr3_length: 18
clone_size: few
cdr3_nt: TGCGCCAGCAGCCAACGGGACTCCCCTCCCCCGGCCTACAATGAGCAGTTCTTC
cdr3_aa: CASSQRDSPPPAYNEQFF

j_call: TRBJ1-6
v_call: TRBV4-3
d_call: -
cdr3_length: 14
clone_size: few
cdr3_nt: TGCGCCAGCAGCCAAGACAGTATTAATTCACCCCTCCACTTT
cdr3_aa: CASSQDSINSPLHF

j_call: TRBJ1-6
v_call: TRBV19
d_call: -
cdr3_length: 12
clone_size: -
cdr3_nt: TGTGCCAGTCAGGACCGGAATTCACCCCTCCACTTT
cdr3_aa: CASQDRNSPLHF

j_call: TRBJ2-7
v_call: TRBV5-5
d_call: -
cdr3_length: 12
clone_size: -
cdr3_nt: TGTGCCAGCAGCTACTACCGGGACGAGCAGTACTTC
cdr3_aa: CASSYYRDEQYF